One sample yielded the 28 T cell receptor beta chains listed below, sequenced in a study of T cell responses to AZD1222 COVID-19 vaccine. TCRdb's copy holds only in-frame clones and misses some; the assay was immunoSEQ multiplex PCR. The table includes around 80,000 clones, roughly 88% detected once. Specimen: peripheral blood, collected on day 0 of AZD1222 vaccination. The source is an adult in good health.

This clone has more than one count but fewer than ten. J is TRBJ2-1 and V is TRBV27, with 14 bases matching TRBD2. The germline CDR1 and CDR2 sequences are MNHEY and SMNVEV (reference sequence). V gave up 5 bases and J gave up 6 bases; unmatched junction bases: 9. The CDR3 runs 17 residues. The CDR3 here is CASSLRTSGRPVNEQFF. CDR3 nucleotides: TGTGCCAGCAGTCTCCGGACTAGCGGGAGGCCGGTCAATGAGCAGTTCTTC.

J is TRBJ2-7 and V is TRBV12-3 or TRBV12-4; D tentatively reads TRBD1 or TRBD2 (5 bases each). V was clipped by 8 bases and J by 3 bases, with 8 bases between them. The CDR3 has 11 residues. CDR3 nucleotides: TGTGCCAGCGGGGGAAACTACGAGCAGTACTTC. Amino acid sequence: CASGGNYEQYF.

The chain has TRBV7-9 and TRBJ2-7; perhaps TRBD2 as D (6 bases). Germline V lookup: CDR1 SEHNR, CDR2 FQNEAQ (reference sequence). The CDR3 is 13 residues long. V gave up 5 bases and J gave up 4 bases, with 12 bases separating them. CDR3 sequence reads: CASSITGGYEQYF. DNA of the CDR3: TGTGCCAGCAGCATAACTGGGGGGTACGAGCAGTACTTC.

J is TRBJ2-7 and V is TRBV19, with D perhaps assigned TRBD1 or TRBD2 (5 bases each). CDR3 size: 15 residues. CDR1 is LNHDA, CDR2 SQIVND, per germline (reference sequence). Trimming pared 3 bases from V and 3 bases from J, leaving 15 bases between. The CDR3 loop reads CASSMSRGAGYEQYF. DNA of the CDR3: TGTGCCAGTAGTATGAGCCGAGGGGCTGGCTACGAGCAGTACTTC.

This clone was observed a single time. This chain joins TRBV27 and TRBJ2-7, with TRBD2 identical over 7 bases. In germline, CDR1 is MNHEY, CDR2 SMNVEV (reference sequence). With 3 bases clipped from V and 7 bases from J, the junction kept 9 bases outside the gene matches. The CDR3 consists of 14 residues. As DNA, the CDR3 is TGTGCCAGCAGTTTGAGCGGGGTTCAAAAAGAGCAGTACTTC. Protein sequence: CASSLSGVQKEQYF.

This chain connects TRBV20-1 to TRBJ2-7; D not resolved. The V and J ends lost 0 bases and 5 bases respectively, with 2 bases between them. CDR3 length: 10 amino acids. The germline V gene has CDR1 DFQATT and CDR2 SNEGSKA (reference sequence). DNA of the CDR3: TGCAGTGCTAGAGAGAACGAGCAGTACTTC. This codes for CSARENEQYF.

The chain is built from TRBV5-1 and TRBJ2-1; D is perhaps TRBD2 (6 bases). CDR3 length: 18 residues. CDR1 SGHRS and CDR2 YFSETQ come from the germline V gene. V lost 1 base and J 8 bases, leaving 25 bases between the germline ends. The CDR3 DNA sequence: TGCGCCAGCAGCTTGACTTTTCGGGAGCTCCGGAGTGGGGATGAGCAGTTCTTC. Translated: CASSLTFRELRSGDEQFF.

The J gene is TRBJ2-3, the V gene TRBV7-2; a weak D match, TRBD2 (5 bases). The V and J ends lost 5 bases and 2 bases respectively, with 11 bases between them. Germline assignment: CDR1 SGHTA and CDR2 FQGNSA. CDR3 length: 14 residues. CDR3 residues: CASSPMRVTDTQYF. Here the CDR3 DNA reads TGTGCCAGCAGCCCGATGCGGGTCACAGATACGCAGTATTTT.

The chain is built from TRBV25-1 and TRBJ2-1, with 10 bases fitting TRBD2. J gave up 8 bases and V 6 bases, and 7 bases lay outside the gene matches. CDR1 is MGHDK, CDR2 SYGVNS, per germline. The CDR3 is 14 amino acids. The DNA of the CDR3 is TGTGCCAGCAGCCTAGCGGGAGTTCGCGATGAGCAGTTCTTC. The encoded protein is CASSLAGVRDEQFF.

This chain uses TRBV10-3 with TRBJ2-2, with D perhaps TRBD1 (6 bases). Trimming stripped 8 bases from V and 0 bases from J, with 10 bases between. The length of the CDR3 is 14 residues. Germline values: CDR1 ENHRY, CDR2 SYGVKD. In DNA form, the CDR3 reads TGTGCCATCGGGACACCGTCGAACACCGGGGAGCTGTTTTTT. Amino acids: CAIGTPSNTGELFF.

This clone has just one count. V usage is TRBV7-2 and J usage is TRBJ2-7, with 8 bases matching TRBD1. The CDR3 consists of 16 residues. J lost 0 bases, V lost 5 bases, and 9 bases had no gene match. Germline values: CDR1 SGHTA, CDR2 FQGNSA. The CDR3 sequence is CASSNYGTGSSYEQYF. In nucleotides, the CDR3 is TGTGCCAGCAGCAACTACGGGACAGGATCCTCCTACGAGCAGTACTTC.

The chain combines TRBV27 with TRBJ1-6; 10 nucleotides match TRBD1. J gave up 10 bases and V 4 bases, and 16 bases lay outside the gene matches. Germline V gene sequence: CDR1 MNHEY, CDR2 SMNVEV (reference sequence). The length of the CDR3 is 18 residues. CDR3 region: CASSSARDRGTGGSPLHF. The CDR3 bases are TGTGCCAGCAGTTCGGCCCGGGACAGGGGCACAGGGGGGTCACCCCTCCACTTT.

The chain carries TRBV28 and TRBJ2-3; D remains unclear. V was clipped by 9 bases and J by 1 base, with 8 bases between them. Germline V gene sequence: CDR1 MDHEN, CDR2 SYDVKM. The CDR3 contains 12 residues. The CDR3 sequence is CASWARTDTQYF. CDR3 DNA sequence: TGTGCCAGTTGGGCCCGCACAGATACGCAGTATTTT.

This sequence joins TRBV9 and TRBJ2-1; 7 nucleotides line up with TRBD2. V was clipped by 6 bases and J by 7 bases; unmatched bases: 10. CDR3 length: 14 amino acids. The germline V gene has CDR1 SGDLS and CDR2 YYNGEE. The chain's CDR3 is CASTSGSRDNEQFF. The CDR3 coding sequence is TGTGCCAGCACTAGCGGTAGCAGGGATAATGAGCAGTTCTTC.

This chain uses TRBV6-1 with TRBJ2-5; 10 nucleotides agree with TRBD1. The CDR3 has 15 residues. The junction had 6 bases not matched to a gene; V was cut back by 3 bases and J by 5 bases. Germline V lookup: CDR1 MNHNS, CDR2 SASEGT. The CDR3 DNA reads TGTGCCAGCAGTGAGGACAGGGGGGGTTTTGAGACCCAGTACTTC. It specifies CASSEDRGGFETQYF.

This chain connects TRBV7-6 to TRBJ1-5; the D gene is possibly TRBD1 (5 bases). The V gene lost 3 bases and the J gene lost 5 bases, with 20 bases spanning the gap. This CDR3 region has 17 residues. The germline V gene has CDR1 SGHVS and CDR2 FNYEAQ. The CDR3 DNA follows: TGTGCCAGCAGCTTGGCCCCCCCTCCAGGGCTGGATCAGCCCCAGCATTTT. Protein sequence: CASSLAPPPGLDQPQHF. Using reference TRBV7-6 and TRBJ1-5 for the parts outside the CDR3, the full variable domain is GAGVSQSPRYKVTKRGQDVALRCDPISGHVSLYWYRQALGQGPEFLTYFNYEAQQDKSGLPNDRFSAERPEGSISTLTIQRTEQRDSAMYRCASSLAPPPGLDQPQHFGDGTRLSIL.

This chain connects TRBV4-1 to TRBJ1-6; TRBD1 matches at 9 bases. Unmatched junction bases numbered 6, after V lost 0 bases and J lost 6 bases. CDR1 and CDR2 (germline): MGHRA, YSYEKL. The CDR3 contains 17 residues. The CDR3 loop reads CASSQDSETGGNSPLHF. CDR3 coding DNA: TGCGCCAGCAGCCAAGATTCGGAGACAGGGGGTAATTCACCCCTCCACTTT.

This chain connects TRBV15 to TRBJ2-5; D is unresolved. This CDR3 comprises 14 residues. The V and J ends lost 3 bases and 1 base respectively, with 9 bases between them. Germline CDR1 reads LNHNV; CDR2 reads YYDKDF (reference sequence). Here the CDR3 DNA reads TGTGCCACCAGCAGGGTCCCAGGCCAAGAGACCCAGTACTTC. Its translation is CATSRVPGQETQYF.

V and J are TRBV15 and TRBJ1-5; D gene uncertain. Trimming took off 1 base at V and 3 bases at J, with 7 bases between the two ends. CDR1 and CDR2 (germline): LNHNV, YYDKDF (reference sequence). The CDR3 runs 14 residues. In DNA form, the CDR3 reads TGTGCCACCAGCAGAGGAGGTTTCAATCAGCCCCAGCATTTT. Amino acid sequence: CATSRGGFNQPQHF.

The V and J genes are TRBV11-2 and TRBJ2-1; 7 nucleotides line up with TRBD2. J was trimmed by 0 bases and V by 11 bases; bases with no gene match: 1. Looked up from germline, CDR1 is SGHAT and CDR2 is FQNNGV. The CDR3 runs to 12 residues. Here the CDR3 DNA reads TGTGCCGGCGGGAGCTCCTACAATGAGCAGTTCTTC. This sequence encodes CAGGSSYNEQFF.

V gene TRBV7-9 combines with J gene TRBJ2-3; D gene uncertain. Germline CDR1 is SEHNR and CDR2 is FQNEAQ (reference sequence). The CDR3 is 11 residues long. The V gene lost 6 bases and the J gene lost 6 bases, with 7 bases spanning the gap. CDR3 DNA sequence: TGTGCCAGCAGGGTCGCGGATACGCAGTATTTT. Translation: CASRVADTQYF.

This clone was seen a single time. The gene calls are TRBV5-1 and TRBJ2-2, with a possible D match to TRBD1 (5 bases). The germline V gene has CDR1 SGHRS and CDR2 YFSETQ. The V end was cut by 2 bases, the J end by 0 bases, with 11 bases between. This CDR3 has 16 amino acids. The CDR3 spells CASSFSGKSNTGELFF. The CDR3 DNA follows: TGCGCCAGCAGCTTTTCAGGGAAATCGAACACCGGGGAGCTGTTTTTT. Full variable domain (remainder filled in from reference TRBV5-1 and TRBJ2-2): KAGVTQTPRYLIKTRGQQVTLSCSPISGHRSVSWYQQTPGQGLQFLFEYFSETQRNKGNFPGRFSGRQFSNSRSEMNVSTLELGDSALYLCASSFSGKSNTGELFFGEGSRLTVL.

The chain is built from TRBV11-2 and TRBJ1-1, with 12 bases fitting TRBD1. Germline CDR1 SGHAT, CDR2 FQNNGV. J was trimmed by 4 bases and V by 2 bases; bases with no gene match: 5. The CDR3 length is 16 residues. CDR3 loop: CASSLRDRGPATEAFF. CDR3 DNA: TGTGCCAGCAGCTTACGGGACAGGGGGCCGGCCACTGAAGCTTTCTTT.

This chain joins TRBV4-3 and TRBJ2-6, with D maybe TRBD1 (5 bases). The CDR3 is 16 residues long. V gave up 0 bases and J gave up 2 bases, with 8 bases separating them. From germline, CDR1 is LGHNA and CDR2 YSLEER. DNA of the CDR3: TGCGCCAGCAGCCAAGATGAAGGGGCTGGGGCCAACGTCCTGACTTTC. Translation gives CASSQDEGAGANVLTF.

The rearrangement joins TRBV7-9 to TRBJ1-2; a weak D match, TRBD1 (5 bases). CDR1 and CDR2 from the germline V gene are SEHNR and FQNEAQ (reference sequence). There are 13 residues in the CDR3. The V and J ends lost 6 bases and 1 base respectively, with 9 bases between them. The CDR3 nucleotides are TGTGCCAGCAGGGCCCAGGGTAACTATGGCTACACCTTC. Protein product: CASRAQGNYGYTF.

The genes are TRBV9 and TRBJ2-1, with no clear D. Per the germline V gene, CDR1 is SGDLS and CDR2 is YYNGEE. The CDR3 sequence is 12 residues long. V was clipped by 0 bases and J by 9 bases, with 7 bases between them. The CDR3 DNA follows: TGTGCCAGCAGCGTAGCCGAAAGTGAGCAGTTCTTC. As protein: CASSVAESEQFF.

The rearrangement uses TRBV2 and TRBJ1-5; D unclear. The germline V gene has CDR1 SNHLY and CDR2 FYNNEI. V lost 5 bases, J lost 6 bases, and 20 bases lay in between. The CDR3 is made up of 16 amino acids. The CDR3 loop reads CASSKGGLTPGQPQHF. CDR3 in DNA: TGTGCCAGCAGTAAAGGAGGATTGACTCCAGGTCAGCCCCAGCATTTT.

This clone occurred once. The rearrangement uses TRBV18 and TRBJ1-6; tentatively, D is TRBD1 (6 bases). The CDR3 is 15 residues long. Looked up from germline, CDR1 is KGHSH and CDR2 is LQKENI. Trimming took 2 bases from V and 2 from J, leaving 7 bases between them. CDR3 sequence: CASSPRTAYNSPLHF. Written as DNA, the CDR3 is TGTGCCAGCTCACCAAGGACAGCCTATAATTCACCCCTCCACTTT.